This T cell receptor beta chain was sequenced for a study of CD8+ T cells in alopecia areata. Background on the study: Patients received oral tofacitinib, 5 to 10 mg twice daily, for moderate-to-severe alopecia areata.

The study team obtained lesional scalp punch biopsies and peripheral blood from alopecia areata patients. Per germline, CDR1 SEHNR and CDR2 FQNEAQ (reference sequence). This CDR3 is built from 15 residues. V was shortened by 5 bases and J by 0 bases, with 13 bases between the two germline ends. Sequencing used cDNA as its template, made by extracting RNA and reverse transcribing it. The protocol was immunoSEQ multiplex PCR, while the TCRdb copy is restricted to in-frame clones and leaves out a portion. The sample yields about 69,000 clones, under 75% seen once. This chain uses TRBV7-9 with TRBJ1-1, with D maybe TRBD1 (6 bases). The clonotype was recovered from a human donor with alopecia areata. The specimen comprised CD8+ T cells sorted from blood, sampled at week 0. Here the CDR3 reads CASSPPGVMNTEAFF. CDR3 sequence (DNA): TGTGCCAGCAGCCCTCCAGGGGTAATGAACACTGAAGCTTTCTTT. Full variable domain (outside the CDR3, taken from reference TRBV7-9 and TRBJ1-1): DTGVSQNPRHKITKRGQNVTFRCDPISEHNRLYWYRQTLGQGPEFLTYFQNEAQLEKSRLLSDRFSAERPKGSFSTLEIQRTEQGDSAMYLCASSPPGVMNTEAFFGQGTRLTVV.